This passage covers 29 T cell receptor beta chains from one sample sequenced in a study of T-cell memory formation after mild COVID-19. One entry per CDR3 protein, called by TCRdb with MiXCR from the 5' RACE reads. This sample has over 150,000 distinct CDR3 sequences, with roughly a fifth found just once. Sample: PBMCs or a T cell subset sorted from them (not recorded which). The receptors here all came from an adult woman who had mild COVID-19 (a few samples of this study predate the infection). Cell type and time point are not known.

This clonotype was seen repeatedly, ten times or more. V and J are TRBV10-2 and TRBJ2-7, with TRBD1 matching 7 bases. The CDR3 has 13 amino acids. From germline, CDR1 is WSHSY and CDR2 SAAADI. After removal of 7 bases from V and 0 bases from J, the junction contained 3 bases not matched to a gene. In DNA form, the CDR3 reads TGCGCCAGCATGACAGGGCACTCCTACGAGCAGTACTTC. Protein product: CASMTGHSYEQYF.

This sequence joins TRBV4-1 and TRBJ2-7; 11 bases fit TRBD2. The CDR3 has 14 amino acids. Per the germline V gene, CDR1 is MGHRA and CDR2 is YSYEKL. V shed 4 bases, J shed 5 bases, and the junction held 4 bases outside the gene matches. The DNA for the CDR3 is TGCGCCAGCAGCCTGGGACTAGCGGTGAACGAGCAGTACTTC. Translation: CASSLGLAVNEQYF.

The V gene is TRBV12-3 or TRBV12-4, the J gene TRBJ2-7, with 7 bases matching TRBD1. The CDR3 has 15 residues. Germline trimming cut 1 base from V and 1 base from J; bases unmatched to any gene: 4. The CDR3 region is CASSLVRDSSYEQYF. CDR3 nucleotides: TGTGCCAGCAGTTTAGTTCGGGACAGTTCCTACGAGCAGTACTTC.

This chain joins TRBV5-1 and TRBJ1-2; 11 positions agree with TRBD1. V lost 0 bases, J lost 6 bases, and 4 bases stayed unmatched. Germline CDR1 reads SGHRS; CDR2 reads YFSETQ. The CDR3 runs to 15 residues. In nucleotides, the CDR3 is TGCGCCAGCAGCTTGGCCTCGGGACAGGGGGATGGCTACACCTTC. It translates to CASSLASGQGDGYTF. The full variable domain, rest sourced from reference TRBV5-1 and TRBJ1-2, is KAGVTQTPRYLIKTRGQQVTLSCSPISGHRSVSWYQQTPGQGLQFLFEYFSETQRNKGNFPGRFSGRQFSNSRSEMNVSTLELGDSALYLCASSLASGQGDGYTFGSGTRLTVV.

Only a few counts were recorded for this clonotype. V usage is TRBV30 and J usage is TRBJ1-5; tentatively, D is TRBD1 (6 bases). This CDR3 is built from 15 residues. V lost 3 bases to trimming and J lost 6 bases, with 18 bases between them. CDR1 and CDR2 (germline): GTSNPN, SVGIG (reference sequence). CDR3 sequence: CAWSIGGTNGQPQHF. CDR3 in DNA: TGTGCCTGGAGCATAGGGGGGACTAACGGTCAGCCCCAGCATTTT.

The CDR3 is CASSEATSGSSYEQYF. The DNA of the CDR3 is TGTGCCAGCAGTGAAGCGACTAGCGGGAGCTCCTACGAGCAGTACTTC. This chain connects TRBV6-1 to TRBJ2-7, with 12 bases that match TRBD2. The CDR3 is 16 amino acids. Germline lookup yields CDR1 MNHNS and CDR2 SASEGT. V lost 0 bases, J lost 0 bases, and 0 bases stayed unmatched.

V gene TRBV30 combines with J gene TRBJ1-1; weak D call: TRBD1 (5 bases). The V and J ends lost 5 bases and 4 bases respectively, with 14 bases between them. The CDR3 runs 13 residues. Looked up from germline, CDR1 is GTSNPN and CDR2 is SVGIG (reference sequence). CDR3: CAWEPEGSTEAFF. Here the CDR3 DNA reads TGTGCCTGGGAGCCGGAGGGGAGCACTGAAGCTTTCTTT.

The rearrangement links TRBV7-8 to TRBJ2-5; TRBD2 matches at 9 bases. The CDR3 covers 17 residues. Germline CDR1 and CDR2: SGHVS and FQNEAQ. Trimming cost V 6 bases and J 14 bases; bases outside gene matches: 25. The CDR3 sequence is CASSGGAGGLDERDSYF. The CDR3 DNA reads as TGTGCCAGCAGTGGGGGTGCGGGGGGGCTCGACGAGCGGGACTCATACTTC.

This chain uses TRBV6-7 with TRBJ2-1, with 9 bases that match TRBD2. TRBV6-7 is an ORF for which the function is uncertain. The V gene end was trimmed by 5 bases and the J gene end by 3 bases; junction bases not matched to a gene: 8. The CDR3 loop spans 16 amino acids. Written as DNA, the CDR3 is TGTGCCAGCAGTGAAGGAGCGGGGGGTTGCTACAATGAGCAGTTCTTC. This translates into CASSEGAGGCYNEQFF.

This clonotype was picked up a small number of times. The rearrangement joins TRBV9 to TRBJ2-2; D remains unclear. This CDR3 spans 12 amino acids. The germline V and J ends were trimmed by 0 bases and 9 bases, with 6 bases remaining between them. The V gene's germline CDR1 is SGDLS and CDR2 YYNGEE. The CDR3 protein is CASSVEGWELFF. Written as DNA, the CDR3 is TGTGCCAGCAGCGTAGAGGGCTGGGAGCTGTTTTTT.

This clonotype was counted only a few times. The chain is built from TRBV3-1 and TRBJ2-1; a possible D gene is TRBD2 (7 bases). This CDR3 comprises 16 residues. Germline-derived CDR1 and CDR2 are LGHDT and YNNKEL (reference sequence). V lost 6 bases and J 0 bases, leaving 15 bases between the germline ends. The CDR3, as DNA: TGTGCCAGCAGTCCCTCTGGGGGGGCCTCCTACAATGAGCAGTTCTTC. As protein: CASSPSGGASYNEQFF.

This clonotype came up a few times. The gene calls are TRBV11-2 and TRBJ2-7; a possible D gene is TRBD1 (6 bases). There are 18 residues in the CDR3. CDR1 and CDR2 (germline): SGHAT, FQNNGV. Trimming pared 2 bases from V and 0 bases from J, leaving 20 bases between. CDR3 sequence: CASSLIPQGRGASYEQYF. CDR3 coding DNA: TGTGCCAGCAGCTTAATCCCACAGGGACGAGGAGCCTCCTACGAGCAGTACTTC.

This chain links TRBV5-6 with TRBJ1-6; D is unresolved. The germline V and J ends were trimmed by 2 bases and 0 bases, with 9 bases remaining between them. This CDR3 has 16 residues. Per the germline V gene, CDR1 is SGHDT and CDR2 is YYEEEE. CDR3 in DNA: TGTGCCAGCAGCTTACGGGAGAGCTCCTATAATTCACCCCTCCACTTT. It specifies CASSLRESSYNSPLHF.

This clonotype has just a few counts. The chain employs TRBV29-1 and TRBJ2-7; weak D call: TRBD2 (6 bases). The CDR3 totals 12 residues. The V gene's germline CDR1 is SQVTM and CDR2 ANQGSEA. With 5 bases removed from V and 1 base from J, the gap between germline ends came to 9 bases. Here the CDR3 reads CSVRGESYEQYF. The CDR3 nucleotides read TGCAGCGTTCGCGGGGAATCCTACGAGCAGTACTTC.

In this sample, this clonotype turned up a few times. The V gene is TRBV4-2, the J gene TRBJ2-7; D is ambiguous. V was cut by 1 base and J by 2 bases, with 9 bases left in between. CDR3 size: 14 residues. The germline V gene encodes CDR1 LGHNA and CDR2 YNFKEQ. CDR3 sequence: CASSQAGKPYEQYF. The DNA for the CDR3 is TGTGCCAGCAGCCAAGCTGGAAAGCCCTACGAGCAGTACTTC.

This clonotype was detected a few times. The V and J genes are TRBV7-9 and TRBJ2-7; 8 nucleotides align to TRBD1. Germline CDR1 is SEHNR and CDR2 is FQNEAQ (reference sequence). V trimming: 4 bases; J trimming: 2 bases; junction bases outside the gene matches: 10. There are 16 residues in the CDR3. CDR3 sequence: CASSSRPQGVAYEQYF. The CDR3 DNA reads TGTGCCAGCAGCTCTCGCCCACAGGGGGTCGCCTACGAGCAGTACTTC.

The chain uses TRBV7-9 and TRBJ2-7, with 8 bases lining up with TRBD2. The ends lost 5 bases at V and 4 bases at J; junction bases unmatched: 10. Germline CDR1 SEHNR, CDR2 FQNEAQ (reference sequence). The CDR3 length is 15 residues. The CDR3 loop reads CASSRRDSGIYEQYF. As DNA, the CDR3 is TGTGCCAGCAGCCGCAGGGATAGCGGGATATACGAGCAGTACTTC.

This clonotype turned up a few times. The rearrangement links TRBV2 to TRBJ2-1; tentative D call: TRBD1 (6 bases). This CDR3 has 15 amino acids. Looked up from germline, CDR1 is SNHLY and CDR2 is FYNNEI. Trimming left V 8 bases short and J 3 bases short, with 17 bases between. Here the CDR3 DNA reads TGTGCCAGCCTAACCCCAGGACAGCTCTACAATGAGCAGTTCTTC. It yields the protein CASLTPGQLYNEQFF.

V usage is TRBV6-2 or TRBV6-3 and J usage is TRBJ1-5, with 10 bases fitting TRBD1. CDR1 and CDR2 (germline): MNHEY, SVGEGT. This CDR3 comprises 14 residues. V was pared by 2 bases and J by 9 bases, with 4 bases of the junction left unmatched. CDR3 sequence reads: CASSYGTGVAPQHF. The DNA of the CDR3 is TGTGCCAGCAGTTACGGGACAGGGGTCGCGCCCCAGCATTTT.

This clonotype was seen a few times. The CDR3 DNA sequence: TGTGCCAGCAGCCAAGCCGAGGAATCGGGAGGCAACACTGAAGCTTTCTTT. Its protein is CASSQAEESGGNTEAFF. The J gene is TRBJ1-1, the V gene TRBV3-1, with D unclear. This CDR3 is built from 17 residues. Germline CDR1 reads LGHDT; CDR2 reads YNNKEL (reference sequence). The V and J ends lost 1 base and 2 bases respectively, with 17 bases between them.

The table lists this clonotype with a few counts. The genes are TRBV5-4 and TRBJ2-7, with D possibly called TRBD1 or TRBD2 (6 bases each). V was shortened by 4 bases and J by 5 bases, with 19 bases between the two germline ends. This CDR3 is 15 amino acids long. Germline V CDR1 and CDR2: SGHNT, YYREEE (reference sequence). The chain's CDR3 is CASSPEGERTNEQYF. CDR3 DNA sequence: TGTGCCAGCAGCCCGGAGGGGGAGAGAACCAACGAGCAGTACTTC.

The V and J genes are TRBV13 and TRBJ1-2; D is unclear. V lost 0 bases and J lost 4, with 12 bases in between. Looked up from germline, CDR1 is PRHDT and CDR2 is FYEKMQ (reference sequence). This CDR3 contains 15 residues. CDR3 loop: CASSLGAGISYGYTF. Written as DNA, the CDR3 is TGTGCCAGCAGCTTAGGGGCAGGAATTTCCTATGGCTACACCTTC.

J is TRBJ2-1 and V is TRBV9, with a possible D match to TRBD2 (5 bases). From germline, CDR1 is SGDLS and CDR2 YYNGEE. This CDR3 has 13 amino acids. Trimming cost V 3 bases and J 9 bases, with 13 bases left between them. CDR3 in DNA: TGTGCCAGCAGCGAGGACTTGCCTGCTGAGCAGTTCTTC. Protein product: CASSEDLPAEQFF. The full variable domain, with the rest looked up from reference TRBV9 and TRBJ2-1, is DSGVTQTPKHLITATGQRVTLRCSPRSGDLSVYWYQQSLDQGLQFLIQYYNGEERAKGNILERFSAQQFPDLHSELNLSSLELGDSALYFCASSEDLPAEQFFGPGTRLTVL.

The rearrangement uses TRBV15 and TRBJ1-2; 9 bases align to TRBD1. Per germline, CDR1 LNHNV and CDR2 YYDKDF (reference sequence). The junction had 11 bases not matched to a gene; V was cut back by 8 bases and J by 4 bases. The CDR3 is 15 residues long. The chain's CDR3 is CATRPGDREGYGYTF. The CDR3 bases are TGTGCCACCCGCCCTGGGGACAGGGAGGGCTATGGCTACACCTTC.

The V call is TRBV25-1, the J call TRBJ2-7; no reliable D call. The CDR3 is 12 amino acids. V was pared by 8 bases and J by 2 bases, with 10 bases between. Germline V CDR1 and CDR2: MGHDK, SYGVNS. CDR3 nucleotides: TGTGCCAGCGAAGACTTCGCCTACGAGCAGTACTTC. As protein: CASEDFAYEQYF.

The chain couples TRBV7-8 to TRBJ2-5, with 11 bases that match TRBD2. The junction had 3 bases not matched to a gene; V was cut back by 2 bases and J by 4 bases. The CDR3 spans 15 residues. Looked up from germline, CDR1 is SGHVS and CDR2 is FQNEAQ. In DNA, the CDR3 is TGTGCCAGCAGCTTAAGCGGGACTAGCGGAGAGACCCAGTACTTC. Protein: CASSLSGTSGETQYF.

This clonotype has a handful of counts. The rearrangement uses TRBV5-1 and TRBJ2-7; possibly TRBD1 or TRBD2 for D (5 bases each). CDR1 is SGHRS and CDR2 is YFSETQ in the germline V gene. V lost 4 bases and J 0 bases, leaving 14 bases between the germline ends. The CDR3 has 15 amino acids. The CDR3 spells CASSPDKGPSYEQYF. DNA for the CDR3: TGCGCCAGCAGCCCCGATAAGGGACCCTCCTACGAGCAGTACTTC.

The chain couples TRBV18 to TRBJ2-3; 9 bases line up with TRBD2. This CDR3 spans 20 amino acids. With 3 bases clipped from V and 2 bases from J, the junction kept 18 bases outside the gene matches. Germline lookup yields CDR1 KGHSH and CDR2 LQKENI. The CDR3 DNA sequence: TGTGCCAGCTCACCTATATCGACTAGCGGTCCCCCCGCGGCCACAGATACGCAGTATTTT. Amino acid sequence: CASSPISTSGPPAATDTQYF. The variable domain in full, completed from reference TRBV18 and TRBJ2-3, reads NAGVMQNPRHLVRRRGQEARLRCSPMKGHSHVYWYRQLPEEGLKFMVYLQKENIIDESGMPKERFSAEFPKEGPSILRIQQVVRGDSAAYFCASSPISTSGPPAATDTQYFGPGTRLTVL.

This chain connects TRBV12-3 or TRBV12-4 to TRBJ2-5; unclear D gene. V was cut by 5 bases and J by 5 bases, with 15 bases left in between. The CDR3 covers 14 residues. The CDR3 DNA follows: TGTGCCAGCAGTGGGGAAGATCGACGGGAGACCCAGTACTTC. This translates into CASSGEDRRETQYF.